Following are 25 T cell receptor beta chains from one sample sequenced in a study of blood T cell repertoires in COVID-19. Data came from immunoSEQ multiplex PCR; TCRdb stores just in-frame clones and leaves some out. Altogether roughly 200,000 clones are present, about 76% being singletons, with the ten largest covering approximately 6%. Sequences were obtained from peripheral blood. These receptors were taken from a woman aged 40 to 50 with COVID-19, enrolled during active disease.

This chain joins TRBV2 and TRBJ2-7; D unclear. The length of the CDR3 is 15 residues. The ends were cut back, 2 bases at V and 2 bases at J, with 13 bases in the middle. From germline, CDR1 is SNHLY and CDR2 FYNNEI. The DNA for the CDR3 is TGTGCCAGCAGTGAATTAGGCTACAGTACCTACGAGCAGTACTTC. Its protein product is CASSELGYSTYEQYF.

The V gene is TRBV11-2, the J gene TRBJ1-2, with D hard to call. V lost 5 bases to trimming and J lost 4 bases, with 17 bases between them. This CDR3 is built from 15 residues. The germline V gene encodes CDR1 SGHAT and CDR2 FQNNGV. CDR3 sequence (DNA): TGTGCCAGCAGCGCTGAACTGGACGGGAGCTATGGCTACACCTTC. Protein: CASSAELDGSYGYTF.

V gene TRBV20-1 combines with J gene TRBJ2-3; no clear D gene. The CDR3 has 10 residues. Germline V gives CDR1 DFQATT, CDR2 SNEGSKA (reference sequence). The ends were cut back, 8 bases at V and 3 bases at J, with 6 bases in the middle. The chain's CDR3 is CSPRTDTQYF. The CDR3 bases are TGCAGTCCCCGTACAGATACGCAGTATTTT.

The CDR3: CASSLETSGATDTQYF. The CDR3 DNA reads TGTGCCAGCAGCTTAGAGACTAGCGGGGCCACAGATACGCAGTATTTT. J is TRBJ2-3 and V is TRBV7-6; 11 bases match TRBD2. This CDR3 has 16 residues. Germline CDR1 and CDR2: SGHVS and FNYEAQ. V shed 1 base, J shed 2 bases, and the junction held 2 bases outside the gene matches. Variable domain in full (rest from reference TRBV7-6 and TRBJ2-3): GAGVSQSPRYKVTKRGQDVALRCDPISGHVSLYWYRQALGQGPEFLTYFNYEAQQDKSGLPNDRFSAERPEGSISTLTIQRTEQRDSAMYRCASSLETSGATDTQYFGPGTRLTVL.

The V gene is TRBV21-1, the J gene TRBJ1-5. TRBV21-1 is designated a pseudogene. The CDR3 has 19 amino acids. The CDR3 sequence is CASSKLGEGGKASNQPQHF. The CDR3 DNA reads TGTGCCAGCAGCAAGCTGGGGGAGGGGGGAAAGGCGAGCAATCAGCCCCAGCATTTT.

The chain uses TRBV27 and TRBJ1-1, with D perhaps matching TRBD1 (6 bases). Trimming left V 4 bases short and J 5 bases short, with 23 bases between. Germline V CDR1 and CDR2: MNHEY, SMNVEV (reference sequence). This CDR3 spans 17 amino acids. The DNA for the CDR3 is TGTGCCAGCAGTTCCTATACAGGGAGAGTGGGTTCTACTGAAGCTTTCTTT. Amino acid sequence: CASSSYTGRVGSTEAFF.

This sequence joins TRBV4-3 and TRBJ2-1, with 9 bases that match TRBD2. CDR3 length: 14 residues. Germline values: CDR1 LGHNA, CDR2 YSLEER. With 1 base clipped from V and 6 bases from J, the junction kept 1 base outside the gene matches. CDR3 residues: CASSQGRGGNEQFF. The CDR3 DNA is TGCGCCAGCAGCCAAGGGCGGGGGGGCAATGAGCAGTTCTTC.

The V gene is TRBV4-2, the J gene TRBJ2-5, with TRBD2 matching 8 bases. CDR3 size: 15 residues. The V and J ends lost 1 base and 0 bases, in that order; junction bases with no gene match: 1. Germline V gives CDR1 LGHNA, CDR2 YNFKEQ. CDR3 nucleotide sequence: TGTGCCAGCAGCCAAGCACTAGCGGACCAAGAGACCCAGTACTTC. The encoded protein is CASSQALADQETQYF.

This clone has more than one count but fewer than ten. The chain has TRBV5-1 and TRBJ2-1; weak D call: TRBD2 (5 bases). Germline CDR1 is SGHRS and CDR2 is YFSETQ. This CDR3 has 13 amino acids. V was cut by 4 bases and J by 5 bases, with 10 bases left in between. The CDR3 here is CASSRVGDNEQFF. The CDR3 DNA follows: TGCGCCAGCAGCCGGGTCGGGGACAATGAGCAGTTCTTC.

This clone was detected a few times. This rearrangement joins TRBV18 to TRBJ1-1; no definite D call. Germline V gene sequence: CDR1 KGHSH, CDR2 LQKENI. This CDR3 has 15 amino acids. V gave up 2 bases and J gave up 4 bases, with 14 bases separating them. The CDR3 nucleotides are TGTGCCAGCTCACCAAGGCGGGTGGGAGCCACTGAAGCTTTCTTT. Translated, it gives CASSPRRVGATEAFF. The entire variable domain, with the rest obtained from reference TRBV18 and TRBJ1-1, is as follows: NAGVMQNPRHLVRRRGQEARLRCSPMKGHSHVYWYRQLPEEGLKFMVYLQKENIIDESGMPKERFSAEFPKEGPSILRIQQVVRGDSAAYFCASSPRRVGATEAFFGQGTRLTVV.

The rearrangement uses TRBV7-8 and TRBJ2-7; D is undetermined. The germline gives CDR1 SGHVS, CDR2 FQNEAQ. The ends were cut back, 3 bases at V and 5 bases at J, with 8 bases in the middle. The CDR3 is 12 amino acids. CDR3: CASSFAGNEQYF. CDR3 DNA sequence: TGTGCCAGCAGCTTTGCAGGTAACGAGCAGTACTTC.

This rearrangement joins TRBV3-1 (or the pseudogene TRBV3-2) to TRBJ1-1; 8 nucleotides line up with TRBD1. With 7 bases clipped from V and 5 bases from J, the junction kept 6 bases outside the gene matches. Germline lookup yields CDR1 LGHDT and CDR2 YNNKEL (reference sequence). The CDR3 contains 13 residues. For the CDR3, the DNA is TGTGCCAGCAAAGGGTACAGGGGGACTGAAGCTTTCTTT. Translating gives CASKGYRGTEAFF.

The rearrangement joins TRBV13 to TRBJ2-7, with no clear D. CDR3 length equals 16 residues. Germline CDR1 is PRHDT and CDR2 is FYEKMQ (reference sequence). V lost 1 base to trimming and J lost 2 bases, with 15 bases between them. The CDR3 region has the DNA TGTGCCAGCAGCTTAGCCGGAGTACGTCCCACCTACGAGCAGTACTTC. As protein: CASSLAGVRPTYEQYF.

This chain uses TRBV25-1 with TRBJ2-6, with D tentatively TRBD1 (6 bases). The V end lost 0 bases, the J end lost 2 bases, and 11 bases lay between the germline ends. Germline V gene lookup returns CDR1 MGHDK and CDR2 SYGVNS. The CDR3 runs to 17 residues. For the CDR3, the DNA is TGTGCCAGCAGTGAATATATAGGGGGAGCTGGGGCCAACGTCCTGACTTTC. Translating gives CASSEYIGGAGANVLTF.

This clone was found a few times. The V and J genes are TRBV11-3 and TRBJ1-5; 7 nucleotides line up with TRBD1. The CDR3 loop spans 14 amino acids. The germline gives CDR1 SGHNT, CDR2 YENEEA. V lost 6 bases and J lost 13; bases outside the gene matches: 15. This chain's CDR3 is CASSFQGVANTQHF. In DNA, the CDR3 is TGTGCCAGCAGTTTCCAGGGGGTAGCGAACACTCAGCATTTT.

The chain is built from TRBV5-6 and TRBJ2-5, with TRBD1 matching 10 bases. CDR1 and CDR2 (germline): SGHDT, YYEEEE. This CDR3 has 16 amino acids. V was clipped by 6 bases and J by 5 bases; unmatched bases: 13. The CDR3 protein is CASTPTPDRGGETQYF. The CDR3 DNA reads as TGTGCCAGCACCCCCACACCGGACAGGGGGGGGGAGACCCAGTACTTC.

This clone was detected only a few times. The chain recombines TRBV19 with TRBJ2-1; TRBD2 matches 12 bases. The J segment lost 8 bases and the V segment lost 10 bases, leaving 12 bases of the junction unmatched. CDR1 LNHDA and CDR2 SQIVND come from the germline V gene (reference sequence). The CDR3 totals 15 residues. The chain's CDR3 is CATERRLAGVDEQFF. CDR3 DNA: TGTGCCACCGAACGGCGACTAGCGGGGGTCGATGAGCAGTTCTTC.

This chain uses TRBV6-1 with TRBJ1-1; TRBD1 is a possible D gene (5 bases). Germline CDR1 is MNHNS and CDR2 is SASEGT. V lost 6 bases to trimming and J lost 7 bases, with 12 bases between them. This CDR3 spans 12 amino acids. The CDR3 sequence: CASSQSGLEAFF. Here the CDR3 DNA reads TGTGCCAGCAGCCAGTCGGGACTTGAAGCTTTCTTT.

A remark on this clone: The sample contains more than one DNA sequence encoding this CDR3. The chain uses TRBV5-1 and TRBJ1-3, with a weak D call TRBD1 (5 bases). The ends were cut back, 0 bases at V and 0 bases at J, with 7 bases in the middle. Per germline, CDR1 SGHRS and CDR2 YFSETQ. CDR3 length: 15 residues. The chain's CDR3 is CASSLEGNSGNTIYF. The CDR3 DNA follows: TGCGCCAGCAGCTTGGAGGGGAACTCTGGAAACACCATATATTTT.

This chain uses TRBV7-9 with TRBJ2-1; 7 bases match TRBD1. CDR1 and CDR2 (germline): SEHNR, FQNEAQ (reference sequence). The CDR3 is made up of 14 amino acids. The V gene end was trimmed by 9 bases and the J gene end by 0 bases; junction bases not matched to a gene: 5. CDR3 region: CASNWDSSYNEQFF. The CDR3 coding sequence is TGTGCCAGTAACTGGGACAGCTCCTACAATGAGCAGTTCTTC.

The chain recombines TRBV9 with TRBJ1-1, with D uncertain. Germline V gene lookup returns CDR1 SGDLS and CDR2 YYNGEE. The germline V and J ends were trimmed by 0 bases and 0 bases, with 3 bases remaining between them. The CDR3 covers 13 residues. CDR3 protein: CASSVAVNTEAFF. The DNA of the CDR3 is TGTGCCAGCAGCGTAGCAGTGAACACTGAAGCTTTCTTT. Looking up the rest from reference TRBV9 and TRBJ1-1 gives the full variable domain: DSGVTQTPKHLITATGQRVTLRCSPRSGDLSVYWYQQSLDQGLQFLIQYYNGEERAKGNILERFSAQQFPDLHSELNLSSLELGDSALYFCASSVAVNTEAFFGQGTRLTVV.

V gene TRBV27 combines with J gene TRBJ1-1; tentatively, D is TRBD1 (5 bases). This CDR3 comprises 11 residues. The ends were cut back, 7 bases at V and 8 bases at J, with 11 bases in the middle. Looked up from germline, CDR1 is MNHEY and CDR2 is SMNVEV (reference sequence). CDR3 DNA sequence: TGTGCCAGCAAGCGAGACAGCGAAGCTTTCTTT. This sequence encodes CASKRDSEAFF.

The chain has TRBV7-2 and TRBJ2-3; 10 positions agree with TRBD1. CDR3 length: 16 residues. With 5 bases clipped from V and 2 bases from J, the junction kept 7 bases outside the gene matches. From germline, CDR1 is SGHTA and CDR2 FQGNSA. The CDR3 coding sequence is TGTGCCAGCAGCCCCTGGACAGGGGGGAACACAGATACGCAGTATTTT. Translated, it gives CASSPWTGGNTDTQYF. The full variable domain, its missing parts supplied by reference TRBV7-2 and TRBJ2-3, is GAGVSQSPSNKVTEKGKDVELRCDPISGHTALYWYRQSLGQGLEFLIYFQGNSAPDKSGLPSDRFSAERTGGSVSTLTIQRTQQEDSAVYLCASSPWTGGNTDTQYFGPGTRLTVL.

The chain is built from TRBV27 and TRBJ1-1, with 10 positions matching TRBD1. Germline CDR1 reads MNHEY; CDR2 reads SMNVEV (reference sequence). Trimming took 6 bases from V and 5 from J; bases not matched to a gene: 3. This CDR3 is built from 13 residues. The CDR3 sequence: CASRGQGGTEAFF. The CDR3 DNA reads as TGTGCCAGCAGAGGACAGGGGGGAACTGAAGCTTTCTTT.

The rearrangement links TRBV5-5 to TRBJ2-3, with 7 bases matching TRBD1. With 0 bases clipped from V and 2 bases from J, the junction kept 12 bases outside the gene matches. This CDR3 is built from 18 residues. The germline V gene encodes CDR1 SGHKS and CDR2 YYEKEE (reference sequence). CDR3 sequence (DNA): TGTGCCAGCAGCTTGGAGGCGTGGGCCAGGGGGTACACAGATACGCAGTATTTT. Translation: CASSLEAWARGYTDTQYF.